This TCR beta chain was sequenced in a study of regulatory T cells in long-lasting Graves disease (dated by TCRdb to the early 2020s). Looking at the study overall: Persistent Graves' disease meant more than 5 years of antithyroid drug treatment with TSH receptor autoantibodies that stayed positive. Peripheral blood TCR sequencing and RNA sequencing compared persistent Graves' disease patients with newly diagnosed Graves' disease patients. On average, persistent Graves' disease patients in the clinical cohort had been on antithyroid drugs for approximately ten years. A total of roughly 35 samples underwent TCR sequencing: about 13 from persistent and roughly 20 from newly diagnosed Graves' disease patients. The study was conducted in China and was registered as a clinical trial. What the study reported, not specific to this receptor: Because the primary lesion, thyroid tissue, could not be accessed, the study looked at peripheral blood alone. TRBV28, TRBJ1-2 and TRBJ2-5 were preferentially used in persistent disease, while TRBV20-1 and TRBJ2-1 were favored in newly diagnosed disease. Sequencing and analysis were limited to the TCR beta chain. More public clonotypes were shared among persistent patients (roughly 2,900) than among newly diagnosed patients (approximately 1,000). The small sample size was acknowledged by the authors as a limitation that may reduce accuracy. Lower TCR Shannon entropy and fewer highly expanded clones were observed in persistent Graves' disease patients than in newly diagnosed patients, which suggested clonal expansion.

According to the study, the label for this sample's time point signals: persistent/refractory GD, antithyroid drugs over 5 years with positive TRAb. For both TCR sequencing and RNA sequencing, RNA was extracted from PBMCs using TRIzol. The diagnosis of Graves' disease followed American Thyroid Association guidelines. Patients for the study were recruited at an endocrinology department in Xi'an, China. Each patient gave roughly 8.4 milliliters of peripheral blood, collected in an EDTA anticoagulant tube. Ficoll Paque Plus density gradient separation was used to isolate PBMCs, and no further T cell sorting was performed. RNA quality was checked with an Agilent 2100 Bioanalyzer and agarose gel, and concentration with a NanoDrop 2000. The method behind the library was multiplex PCR. The sequencing machine was an Illumina HiSeq 4000. CDR3 regions were amplified by Arm-PCR with iRepertoire HTBI primers to construct TCR beta libraries. PCR products were gel purified before sequencing. As for the authors' bioinformatics: Gene usage analysis of CDR3 amino acid clonotypes relied on the approximately 68 TRBV and 14 TRBJ segments identified across samples. Filtered high-quality paired reads were merged into contigs using COPE and FqMerger. BLAST was used to align contigs to IMGT TRBV, TRBD and TRBJ reference genes, with CDR3 defined following IMGT. Clonotypes above 0.1% frequency were classified as highly expanded clones. Shannon entropy was used to measure repertoire diversity, and the Gini coefficient was used to measure V-J evenness. A clonotype found in more than one individual was treated as public. The public sequencing data were trimmed at Q25 with fastp and processed into clonotypes with MiXCR by TCRdb, which kept only in-frame beta chains. Merged by CDR3 protein, the rows form single entries marked with the most common genes and DNA. The V and J calls were not made by the authors but by TCRdb's processing. In all, the sample holds about 400,000 distinct CDR3 sequences, and roughly 20% of those were seen once. The ten largest clones add up to less than 25% of the sample.

The CDR3 holds 14 amino acids from the cysteine to the phenylalanine. Of all the DNA, just the CDR3 is kept, 42 bases in frame from base 1. Between the V and J ends, shortened by 5 bases and 11 bases respectively, the junction contains 22 bases. CDR1 is given as SEHNR and CDR2 as FQNEAQ, both from the germline V gene (reference sequence). As to this clonotype: Its cognate antigen has yet to be identified. One base away there is no much larger clone; base qualities are not given.

This TCR was recovered from a female donor with Graves disease. The chain links TRBV7-9 with TRBJ2-7; the D segment could be TRBD2, given 6 matching bases. This specimen consisted of peripheral blood mononuclear cells (PBMCs), obtained when the disease was refractory, from a patient treated with antithyroid drugs. CDR3 reads: CASSPGGKGKKKYF. The nucleotide sequence reads TGTGCCAGCAGCCCCGGGGGTAAAGGTAAAAAGAAGTACTTC. Reference TRBV7-9 and TRBJ2-7 proteins supply the regions before and after the CDR3; the full variable domain is: DTGVSQNPRHKITKRGQNVTFRCDPISEHNRLYWYRQTLGQGPEFLTYFQNEAQLEKSRLLSDRFSAERPKGSFSTLEIQRTEQGDSAMYLCASSPGGKGKKKYFGPGTRLTVT.